The 12 T cell receptor beta chains reported below all come from one sample, sequenced in a study of cytomegalovirus exposure and HLA in healthy donors. This PCR relied on a set of 60 Vbeta primers and 13 Jbeta primers. Data came from immunoSEQ multiplex PCR; TCRdb stores just in-frame clones and leaves some out. This sample contains around 76,000 clones. The material sequenced was PBMCs. These receptors originate from a boy aged 5-17 years in good health and CMV-seronegative.

The chain uses TRBV7-2 and TRBJ2-1; 8 nucleotides match TRBD2. The V gene end was trimmed by 0 bases and the J gene end by 2 bases; junction bases not matched to a gene: 6. The CDR3 is made up of 17 amino acids. Germline CDR1 reads SGHTA; CDR2 reads FQGNSA. CDR3 nucleotides: TGTGCCAGCAGCTTAGCCGAGTCGGGAGGGGCCTACAATGAGCAGTTCTTC. This encodes CASSLAESGGAYNEQFF.

The rearrangement links TRBV7-9 to TRBJ2-4, with 16 bases fitting TRBD2. CDR1 and CDR2 (germline): SEHNR, FQNEAQ (reference sequence). Trimming at V came to 2 bases and at J to 9 bases, leaving 7 bases not matched to a gene. The CDR3 spans 17 residues. The CDR3, as DNA: TGTGCCAGCAGCTTATATACCGGGACTAGCGGGAGGGGCATTCAGTACTTC. Translated: CASSLYTGTSGRGIQYF.

The chain has TRBV19 and TRBJ2-7, with 8 bases lining up with TRBD2. There are 15 residues in the CDR3. V shed 3 bases, J shed 3 bases, and the junction held 7 bases outside the gene matches. From germline, CDR1 is LNHDA and CDR2 SQIVND (reference sequence). The CDR3 sequence is CASSISGTRGYEQYF. In DNA, the CDR3 is TGTGCCAGTAGTATTAGCGGGACTAGAGGCTACGAGCAGTACTTC.

The chain combines TRBV7-9 with TRBJ2-2; D unresolved. This CDR3 has 11 residues. The germline CDR1 and CDR2 sequences are SEHNR and FQNEAQ (reference sequence). Between the trimmed V and J ends, which lost 5 bases and 7 bases, there was a span of 5 bases. CDR3 in DNA: TGTGCCAGCAGCCCAGTCGGGGAGCTGTTTTTT. It yields the protein CASSPVGELFF. Supplemented by reference TRBV7-9 and TRBJ2-2, the full variable domain reads DTGVSQNPRHKITKRGQNVTFRCDPISEHNRLYWYRQTLGQGPEFLTYFQNEAQLEKSRLLSDRFSAERPKGSFSTLEIQRTEQGDSAMYLCASSPVGELFFGEGSRLTVL.

The rearrangement uses TRBV6-5 and TRBJ1-2; 8 bases are a match to TRBD1. The germline gives CDR1 MNHEY, CDR2 SVGAGI. The CDR3 extends over 14 amino acids. Trimming took 6 bases from V and 10 from J; bases not matched to a gene: 13. This CDR3 reads CASRKPGQDIDYTF. The CDR3 region has the DNA TGTGCCAGCAGGAAACCGGGACAGGATATTGACTACACCTTC.

About this clone itself: At one end the junction does not follow the germline gene, possibly because of a read error. The rearrangement joins TRBV29-1 to TRBJ2-5; a weak D match, TRBD1 (6 bases). CDR1 and CDR2 (germline): SQVTM, ANQGSEA. The CDR3 totals 11 residues. The CDR3 DNA sequence: TGCAGCGTTGAACAGGGCGGACAGAACCACTTC. Protein: CSVEQGGQNHF.

The V gene is TRBV25-1, the J gene TRBJ1-2; the D gene is possibly TRBD1 (6 bases). The V gene lost 5 bases and the J gene lost 0 bases, with 10 bases spanning the gap. The CDR3 is made up of 14 amino acids. Germline CDR1 reads MGHDK; CDR2 reads SYGVNS. The CDR3: CASSQGSPNYGYTF. In DNA, the CDR3 is TGTGCCAGCAGTCAGGGGTCCCCTAACTATGGCTACACCTTC.

The chain carries TRBV9 and TRBJ2-1; TRBD2 matches at 9 bases. Germline loops: CDR1 SGDLS, CDR2 YYNGEE. J lost 8 bases, V lost 3 bases, and 9 bases had no gene match. This CDR3 has 15 amino acids. The CDR3 protein is CASSGTPAGGYEQFF. In nucleotides, the CDR3 is TGTGCCAGCAGCGGAACCCCAGCGGGGGGCTATGAGCAGTTCTTC.

The chain has TRBV5-4 and TRBJ2-2; D is uncertain. There are 14 residues in the CDR3. V lost 2 bases to trimming and J lost 0 bases, with 5 bases between them. Germline CDR1 is SGHNT and CDR2 is YYREEE (reference sequence). The CDR3 DNA is TGTGCCAGCAGCTTATCCACGAACACCGGGGAGCTGTTTTTT. It is translated as CASSLSTNTGELFF.

This chain connects TRBV10-1 to TRBJ2-3; D is possibly TRBD2 (5 bases). CDR3 length: 15 residues. Between the trimmed V and J ends, which lost 2 bases and 3 bases, there was a span of 12 bases. Per the germline V gene, CDR1 is WNHNN and CDR2 is SYGVQD (reference sequence). The CDR3: CASSEDYMGTDTQYF. The DNA of the CDR3 is TGCGCCAGCAGTGAGGACTACATGGGGACAGATACGCAGTATTTT.

The gene calls are TRBV7-9 and TRBJ2-3, with D perhaps TRBD2 (5 bases). Looked up from germline, CDR1 is SEHNR and CDR2 is FQNEAQ (reference sequence). This CDR3 comprises 16 residues. V lost 6 bases to trimming and J lost 0 bases, with 16 bases between them. DNA for the CDR3: TGTGCCAGCAGACCAACTAGGGCGATTAGCACAGATACGCAGTATTTT. Protein sequence: CASRPTRAISTDTQYF.

DNA for the CDR3: TGTGCCAGCAGCCCAGGGTCGGACTATGGCTACACCTTC. This codes for CASSPGSDYGYTF. The genes are TRBV7-9 and TRBJ1-2; D may be TRBD1 (5 bases). Germline CDR1 SEHNR, CDR2 FQNEAQ (reference sequence). The CDR3 runs to 13 residues. The ends were cut back, 5 bases at V and 3 bases at J, with 10 bases in the middle.